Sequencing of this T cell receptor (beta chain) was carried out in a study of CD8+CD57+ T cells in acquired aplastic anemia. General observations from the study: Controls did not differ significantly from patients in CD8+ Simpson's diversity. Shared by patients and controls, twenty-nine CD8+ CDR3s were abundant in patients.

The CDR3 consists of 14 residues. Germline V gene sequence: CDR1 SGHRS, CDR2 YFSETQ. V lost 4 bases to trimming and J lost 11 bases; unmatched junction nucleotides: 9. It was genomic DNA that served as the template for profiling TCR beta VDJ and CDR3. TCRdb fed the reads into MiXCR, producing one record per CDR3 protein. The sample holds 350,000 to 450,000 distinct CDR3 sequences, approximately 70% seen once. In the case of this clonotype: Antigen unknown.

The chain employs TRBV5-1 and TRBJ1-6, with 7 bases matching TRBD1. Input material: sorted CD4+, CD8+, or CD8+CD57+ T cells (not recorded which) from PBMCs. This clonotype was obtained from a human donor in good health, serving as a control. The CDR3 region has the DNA TGCGCCAGCAGCCCTACAGGGGTTTCGCCACCCCTCCACTTT. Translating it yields CASSPTGVSPPLHF.